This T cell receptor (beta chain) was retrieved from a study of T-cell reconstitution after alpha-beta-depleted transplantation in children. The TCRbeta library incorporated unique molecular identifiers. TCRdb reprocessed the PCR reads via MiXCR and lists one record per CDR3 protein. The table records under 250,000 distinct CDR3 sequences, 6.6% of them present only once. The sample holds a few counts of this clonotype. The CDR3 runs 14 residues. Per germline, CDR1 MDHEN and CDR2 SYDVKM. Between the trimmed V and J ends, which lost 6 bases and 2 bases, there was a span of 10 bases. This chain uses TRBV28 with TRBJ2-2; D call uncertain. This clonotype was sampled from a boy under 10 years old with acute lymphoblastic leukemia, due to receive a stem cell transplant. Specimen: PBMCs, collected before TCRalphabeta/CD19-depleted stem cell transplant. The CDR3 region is CASRGIDNTGELFF. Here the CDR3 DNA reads TGTGCCAGCAGAGGGATCGACAACACCGGGGAGCTGTTTTTT.